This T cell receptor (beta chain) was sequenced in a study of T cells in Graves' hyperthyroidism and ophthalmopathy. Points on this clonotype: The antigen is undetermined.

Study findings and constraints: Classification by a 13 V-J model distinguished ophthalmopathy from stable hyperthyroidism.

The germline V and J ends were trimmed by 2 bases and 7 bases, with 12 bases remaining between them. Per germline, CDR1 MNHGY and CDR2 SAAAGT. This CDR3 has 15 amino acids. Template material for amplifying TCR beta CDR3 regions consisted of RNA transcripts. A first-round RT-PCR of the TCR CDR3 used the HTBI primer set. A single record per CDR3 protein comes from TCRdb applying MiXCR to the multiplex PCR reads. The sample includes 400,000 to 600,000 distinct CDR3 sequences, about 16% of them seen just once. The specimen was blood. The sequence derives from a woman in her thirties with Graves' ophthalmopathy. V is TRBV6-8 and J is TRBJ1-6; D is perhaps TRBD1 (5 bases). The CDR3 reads CASSYQGRFNSPLHF. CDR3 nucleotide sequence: TGTGCCAGCAGTTACCAGGGACGGTTCAATTCACCCCTCCACTTT.